The rows below give T cell receptor beta chains drawn from one sample of a study of cytotoxic CD8 clonotypes in ibrutinib-treated CLL. The assay was immunoSEQ multiplex PCR, and TCRdb's table has in-frame clones only and misses some. This sample has about 160,000 clones, with over 65% found just once. The source was PBMCs, collected after 12 months of ibrutinib treatment. The receptors were sampled from a human donor with chronic lymphocytic leukemia. Each CDR3 is given with its conserved first and last residue. Fields, in order: clone size, J gene, D gene, V gene, CDR3 protein, CDR3 DNA. A D gene is named only where the DNA matches it firmly. A row's size may be missing; if present it is once, few, many or a size class.

>-|TRBJ1-2|-|TRBV27
CASSLSSRDDGYTF
TGTGCCAGCAGTTTATCGAGTCGGGACGATGGCTACACCTTC
>-|TRBJ2-3|-|TRBV19
CASSDRDTDTQYF
TGTGCCAGTAGTGATAGGGACACAGATACGCAGTATTTT
>-|TRBJ2-7|-|TRBV5-4
CASSLASTVSYEQYF
TGTGCCAGCAGCTTGGCCTCAACCGTCTCATACGAGCAGTACTTC
>-|TRBJ1-2|-|TRBV7-3
CASSAAGAYGYTF
TGTGCCAGCAGCGCCGCAGGGGCCTATGGCTACACCTTC
>once|TRBJ2-2|TRBD2|TRBV7-9
CASSPGLEDWELFF
TGTGCCAGCAGCCCGGGACTAGAGGACTGGGAGCTGTTTTTT
>-|TRBJ1-4|TRBD1|TRBV2
CASRTGRKKLFF
TGTGCCAGCAGGACAGGGAGGAAAAAACTGTTTTTT
>few|TRBJ1-4|-|TRBV18
CASSPSAQGNEKLFF
TGTGCCAGCTCACCAAGTGCTCAGGGTAATGAAAAACTGTTTTTT
>-|TRBJ1-2|TRBD1|TRBV27
CASSLSGTDFNYGGYTF
TGTGCCAGCAGTTTATCGGGGACAGATTTTAACTATGGTGGCTACACCTTC
>-|TRBJ1-4|-|TRBV7-2
CASSLGTSYEKLFF
TGTGCCAGCAGCTTAGGGACCAGCTATGAAAAACTGTTTTTT
>-|TRBJ1-6|-|TRBV6-5
CASRGTTNSPLHF
TGTGCCAGCAGGGGGACCACTAATTCACCCCTCCACTTT
>-|TRBJ1-2|-|TRBV28
CASGTPGHGYTF
TGTGCCAGCGGGACTCCGGGACATGGCTACACCTTC
>-|TRBJ2-1|-|TRBV7-2
CASSLQLGYSRNNEQFF
TGTGCCAGCAGCTTACAGTTAGGGTACAGCCGAAACAATGAGCAGTTCTTC
>-|TRBJ2-1|TRBD2|TRBV15
CATSTAGRVPYNEQFF
TGTGCCACCAGCACTGCCGGGAGGGTTCCATACAATGAGCAGTTCTTC
>-|TRBJ2-1|-|TRBV7-2
CASSLDNYGSYNEQFF
TGTGCCAGCAGCTTAGATAACTACGGATCCTACAATGAGCAGTTCTTC
>-|TRBJ1-2|TRBD1|TRBV19
CASSIDRGQGRYGYTF
TGTGCCAGTAGTATAGATCGGGGACAGGGACGCTATGGCTACACCTTC
>-|TRBJ2-2|-|TRBV7-7
CASSLVGGGLTGELFF
TGTGCCAGCAGCTTAGTTGGCGGGGGCTTGACCGGGGAGCTGTTTTTT
>-|TRBJ2-1|-|TRBV29-1
CSVGGDEQFF
TGCAGCGTTGGAGGGGACGAGCAGTTCTTC
>-|TRBJ1-2|-|TRBV11-3
CASSQGSNYGYTF
TGTGCCAGCAGCCAGGGATCCAACTATGGCTACACCTTC
>-|TRBJ2-6|TRBD2|TRBV7-2
CASSLRRGGPGANVLTF
TGTGCCAGCAGCTTAAGACGGGGGGGCCCTGGGGCCAACGTCCTGACTTTC
>-|TRBJ1-5|-|TRBV27
CASSVGYSNQPQHF
TGTGCCAGCAGTGTAGGTTATAGCAATCAGCCCCAGCATTTT
>-|TRBJ1-5|-|TRBV19
CASRDGNQPQHF
TGTGCCAGCCGGGACGGCAATCAGCCCCAGCATTTT
>-|TRBJ1-5|-|TRBV7-8
CASSAETQPSNQPQHF
TGTGCCAGCAGCGCGGAAACCCAGCCTAGCAATCAGCCCCAGCATTTT
>-|TRBJ2-2|-|TRBV6-5
CASTRGTGDTGELFF
TGTGCCAGCACCCGGGGCACTGGGGACACCGGGGAGCTGTTTTTT
>-|TRBJ1-1|-|TRBV6-6
CASSYGAFF
TGTGCCAGCAGTTACGGGGCTTTCTTT
>-|TRBJ1-2|-|TRBV18
CASSPTHSTVNYGYTF
TGTGCCAGCTCACCTACCCACTCGACAGTCAACTATGGCTACACCTTC
>-|TRBJ1-2|-|TRBV5-1
CASSWGGIQDGYTF
TGCGCCAGCAGCTGGGGAGGAATTCAGGATGGCTACACCTTC
>-|TRBJ2-1|-|TRBV9
CASSPQDGTVYNEQFF
TGTGCCAGCAGCCCACAAGATGGCACGGTCTACAATGAGCAGTTCTTC
>-|TRBJ2-1|-|TRBV9
CASSVGGSGSYNEQFF
TGTGCCAGCAGCGTAGGGGGTAGCGGCTCCTACAATGAGCAGTTCTTC
>-|TRBJ2-7|TRBD1|TRBV5-5
CASSYNRGPYEQYF
TGTGCCAGCAGCTACAACAGGGGGCCTTACGAGCAGTACTTC
>-|TRBJ2-7|TRBD1|TRBV28
CAGSGTGESRYEQYF
TGTGCCGGATCAGGGACAGGGGAATCTCGCTACGAGCAGTACTTC
>-|TRBJ2-5|-|TRBV29-1
CSHTKDQETQYF
TGCAGCCATACAAAAGACCAAGAGACCCAGTACTTC
>-|TRBJ2-6|-|TRBV28
CASSPLWGSGANVLTF
TGTGCCAGCAGTCCTCTGTGGGGCTCTGGGGCCAACGTCCTGACTTTC
>-|TRBJ1-4|-|TRBV6-6
CASSLSTTNEKLFF
TGTGCCAGCAGTCTGTCCACAACTAATGAAAAACTGTTTTTT
>-|TRBJ2-3|-|TRBV19
CASSISLDTQYF
TGTGCCAGTAGTATTTCACTTGATACGCAGTATTTT
>-|TRBJ2-2|TRBD2|TRBV28
CASSLSGDWTGELFF
TGTGCCAGCAGCTTGAGCGGGGACTGGACCGGGGAGCTGTTTTTT
>-|TRBJ2-7|TRBD2|TRBV7-9
CASVGTSGLSYEQYF
TGTGCCAGCGTTGGGACTAGCGGGTTATCCTACGAGCAGTACTTC
>-|TRBJ2-2|TRBD2|TRBV10-3
CAISASGYTGELFF
TGTGCCATCAGTGCTAGCGGCTACACCGGGGAGCTGTTTTTT
>-|TRBJ2-5|-|TRBV6-1
CATLGRTQETQYF
TGTGCCACCCTGGGGAGGACCCAAGAGACCCAGTACTTC
>-|TRBJ2-2|TRBD2|TRBV9
CASSVVGTSGPGELFF
TGTGCCAGCAGCGTAGTGGGGACTAGCGGGCCCGGGGAGCTGTTTTTT
>-|TRBJ2-7|TRBD2|TRBV10-3
CAIGEREGPEQYF
TGTGCCATCGGGGAGCGGGAGGGCCCCGAGCAGTACTTC
>-|TRBJ1-4|-|TRBV6-5
CASRPATNEKLFF
TGTGCCAGCAGACCCGCAACTAATGAAAAACTGTTTTTT
>-|TRBJ2-1|TRBD2|TRBV5-1
CASSTDRDYYNEQFF
TGCGCCAGCAGCACCGACCGGGACTACTACAATGAGCAGTTCTTC
>-|TRBJ2-1|TRBD2|TRBV5-8
CASSRGLAGSLGGNEQFF
TGTGCCAGCAGCCGCGGACTAGCGGGATCCCTAGGGGGAAATGAGCAGTTCTTC
>few|TRBJ2-3|-|TRBV29-1
CSSKVPADTQYF
TGCAGCTCCAAGGTCCCTGCAGATACGCAGTATTTT
>-|TRBJ2-1|TRBD2|TRBV19
CASSPLAGGYNEQFF
TGTGCCAGTAGTCCGCTAGCGGGGGGCTACAATGAGCAGTTCTTC
>few|TRBJ1-5|-|TRBV7-2
CASSLAGVSNQPQHF
TGTGCCAGCAGCTTAGCGGGGGTTAGCAATCAGCCCCAGCATTTT
>-|TRBJ2-7|-|TRBV28
CASTPPGPISYEQYF
TGTGCCAGCACTCCCCCGGGACCGATCTCCTACGAGCAGTACTTC
>medium-sized|TRBJ1-5|-|TRBV7-9
CASSLGELRGAGQPQHF
TGTGCCAGCAGCTTAGGTGAATTGCGGGGGGCTGGTCAGCCCCAGCATTTT
>-|TRBJ2-7|TRBD1|TRBV27
CASTLMGQGYYEQYF
TGTGCCAGCACCTTGATGGGACAGGGTTACTACGAGCAGTACTTC
>-|TRBJ2-5|-|TRBV7-2
CASSDGSYQETQYF
TGTGCCAGCAGCGACGGGTCGTACCAAGAGACCCAGTACTTC
>-|TRBJ2-6|-|TRBV25-1
CASSEYKFSGANVLTF
TGTGCCAGCAGTGAATATAAGTTCTCTGGGGCCAACGTCCTGACTTTC
>-|TRBJ2-1|TRBD2|TRBV7-2
CASSLGSSGSNEQFF
TGTGCCAGCAGCTTAGGGTCTAGCGGTAGCAATGAGCAGTTCTTC
>-|TRBJ2-3|TRBD2|TRBV28
CASSFHLASSGGQYF
TGTGCCAGCAGTTTCCACCTGGCTTCTAGCGGGGGGCAGTATTTT
>-|TRBJ2-5|-|TRBV13
CASTHRGSETQYF
TGTGCCAGCACCCACCGGGGATCGGAGACCCAGTACTTC
>-|TRBJ2-3|-|TRBV2
CASTLADTQYF
TGTGCCAGCACATTGGCAGATACGCAGTATTTT
>-|TRBJ2-1|TRBD1|TRBV5-1
CASSKGTGDTIYEQFF
TGCGCCAGCAGCAAAGGGACAGGGGACACGATCTATGAGCAGTTCTTC
>-|TRBJ2-7|TRBD1|TRBV7-8
CASSLGTGTYEQYF
TGTGCCAGCAGCTTAGGGACAGGGACCTACGAGCAGTACTTC